This TCR beta chain comes out of a study of ipilimumab plus nivolumab after autologous stem cell transplantation. Looking at the study overall: Patients received a median of roughly five ipilimumab and 8 or 9 nivolumab doses.

Patients got ipilimumab 1 mg/kg beginning 14 to 28 days post-transplant. Patients got 3 mg/kg IV nivolumab weeks 1, 4, 7, 10, then biweekly through week 26. The CDR3 has 15 residues. Trimming at V came to 0 bases and at J to 2 bases, leaving 5 bases not matched to a gene. CDR1 SGDLS and CDR2 YYNGEE come from the germline V gene. On this clone itself: Its specificity is not known.

Data came from immunoSEQ multiplex PCR; TCRdb stores just in-frame clones and leaves some out. This table holds 15,000 to 20,000 clones, about 81% found once. Study observations and caveats: Authors suggest TCR repertoire, Treg phenotype and gut microbiota support further study.

This chain joins TRBV9 and TRBJ2-7; TRBD2 aligns across 7 bases. The specimen was PBMCs, collected in a trial of ipilimumab plus nivolumab as post-transplant consolidation. This receptor was obtained from a male donor with diffuse large B-cell lymphoma. CDR3 nucleotide sequence: TGTGCCAGCAGCGTAGCCCCCGGACTAGCCTACGAGCAGTACTTC. Amino acids: CASSVAPGLAYEQYF.